The T cell receptor (beta chain) under discussion was sequenced for a study of blood T cells in healthy people across ages. CDR1 and CDR2 from the germline V gene are MGHDK and SYGVNS. This CDR3 is built from 15 residues. The authors ran a second PCR of about 7 to 12 cycles using a sample-barcoded 5' primer and a J-beta primer mix. Each cDNA molecule was tagged by a template-switch adaptor with 12 random nucleotides. A single record per CDR3 protein comes from TCRdb applying MiXCR to the 5' RACE reads. The profile covers 850,000 to 1,000,000 distinct CDR3 sequences, with around 49% appearing a single time and under 15% taken by the ten largest. Study observations and caveats: The percentage of naive T cells correlated strongly with TCR beta diversity. Investigators viewed diversity estimates from one million T cells as underestimates, the study reported. Older age went with lower TCR beta diversity per million T cells, in a roughly linear way.

Remarks on this clonotype: What it binds is unknown. Germline is not matched at one junction end, which may reflect a read error.

This receptor was identified in a man aged 30 to 39 in good health. The sample comprised blood. J is TRBJ1-1 and V is TRBV25-1; D might be TRBD1 (6 bases). CDR3 nucleotides: TGTGCCAGCAGTGAATTAGGAATCGGGGGCACTGGAGCTTTCTTT. Translation: CASSELGIGGTGAFF.